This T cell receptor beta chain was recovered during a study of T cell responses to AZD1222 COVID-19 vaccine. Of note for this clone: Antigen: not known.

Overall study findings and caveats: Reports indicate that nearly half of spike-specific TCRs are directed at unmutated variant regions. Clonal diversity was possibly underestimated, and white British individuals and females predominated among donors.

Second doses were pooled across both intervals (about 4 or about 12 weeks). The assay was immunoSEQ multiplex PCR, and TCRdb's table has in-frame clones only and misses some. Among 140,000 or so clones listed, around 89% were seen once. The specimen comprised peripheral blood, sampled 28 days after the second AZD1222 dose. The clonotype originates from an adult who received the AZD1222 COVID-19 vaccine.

CDR3 sequence reads: CASQTGRVNTEAFF. As DNA, the CDR3 is TGTGCCAGTCAAACAGGGAGAGTGAACACTGAAGCTTTCTTT. The V call is TRBV18, the J call TRBJ1-1, with a tentative D call TRBD1 (6 bases). The CDR3 spans 14 residues. Trimming stripped 9 bases from V and 0 bases from J, with 14 bases between. Germline V gene lookup returns CDR1 KGHSH and CDR2 LQKENI.